The text below deals with one TCR beta chain. With V trimmed by 4 bases and J by 8 bases, 5 bases remained unmatched. The CDR3 has 14 residues. Germline V gene lookup returns CDR1 LGHDT and CDR2 YNNKEL (reference sequence). This entry is derived from a study of control samples from healthy donors and cancer patients. Sequencing used immunoSEQ multiplex PCR; TCRdb keeps in-frame clones, though not all of them. The table includes 70,000 to 95,000 clones, approximately 90% detected once. The sequence came from a woman in her 30s in good health. The sequenced sample was blood. The chain links TRBV3-1 (or the pseudogene TRBV3-2) to TRBJ1-4; 9 bases are a match to TRBD1. The CDR3 is CASSPQQGAEKLFF. As DNA, the CDR3 is TGTGCCAGCAGCCCACAACAGGGGGCGGAAAAACTGTTTTTT.